The sequence of this T cell receptor beta chain was determined in a study of STAT5B mutations in CD4+ large granular lymphocyte leukemia. TCRdb's copy holds only in-frame clones and misses some; the assay was immunoSEQ multiplex PCR. The data show about 32,000 clones, roughly nine tenths seen once. This CDR3 spans 15 amino acids. V was clipped by 5 bases and J by 0 bases, with 14 bases between them. The V gene's germline CDR1 is SGHTS and CDR2 YDEGEE. The sequence derives from a human donor in good health. The sequenced sample consisted of CD4+ T cells from blood buffy coats. The V gene is TRBV5-8, the J gene TRBJ1-1, with D tentatively TRBD1 (6 bases). CDR3 region: CASSWPDSVNTEAFF. DNA of the CDR3: TGTGCCAGCAGTTGGCCGGACAGCGTGAACACTGAAGCTTTCTTT.